This T cell receptor beta chain is from a study of blood T cell repertoires in COVID-19. Study details: Material from acute and convalescent COVID-19 was sourced from the United States, Italy and Spain.

Trimming left V 3 bases short and J 3 bases short, with 15 bases between. There are 15 residues in the CDR3. In germline, CDR1 is MNHNY, CDR2 SVGAGI (reference sequence). Some clones are missing from TCRdb's copy, which holds only in-frame ones; the method was immunoSEQ multiplex PCR. Among under 300,000 clones listed, roughly 90% were seen once. This receptor was identified in a man in his 60s with acute or convalescent COVID-19. This sequence joins TRBV6-6 and TRBJ2-7; D is possibly TRBD2 (6 bases). The sample taken for sequencing was peripheral blood. CDR3 region: CASSYLSGASYEQYF. Written as DNA, the CDR3 is TGTGCCAGCAGTTATCTCTCGGGAGCTAGCTACGAGCAGTACTTC.